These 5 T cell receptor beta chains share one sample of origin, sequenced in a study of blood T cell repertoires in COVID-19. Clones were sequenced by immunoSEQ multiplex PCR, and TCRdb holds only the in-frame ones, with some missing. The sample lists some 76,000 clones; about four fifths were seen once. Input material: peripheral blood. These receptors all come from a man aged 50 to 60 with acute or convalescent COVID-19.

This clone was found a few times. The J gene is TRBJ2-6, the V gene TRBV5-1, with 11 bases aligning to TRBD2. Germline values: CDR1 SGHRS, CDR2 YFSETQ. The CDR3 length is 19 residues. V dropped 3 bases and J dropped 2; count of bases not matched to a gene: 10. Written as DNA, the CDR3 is TGCGCCAGCAGCTCTTCGACTAGCGGGATAGTCACTGGGGCCAACGTCCTGACTTTC. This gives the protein CASSSSTSGIVTGANVLTF.

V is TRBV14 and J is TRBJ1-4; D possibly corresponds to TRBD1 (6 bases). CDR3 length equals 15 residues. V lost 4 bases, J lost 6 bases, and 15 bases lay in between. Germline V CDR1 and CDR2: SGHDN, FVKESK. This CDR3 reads CASSPLVGADEKLFF. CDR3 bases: TGTGCCAGCAGCCCCCTGGTGGGGGCCGATGAAAAACTGTTTTTT.

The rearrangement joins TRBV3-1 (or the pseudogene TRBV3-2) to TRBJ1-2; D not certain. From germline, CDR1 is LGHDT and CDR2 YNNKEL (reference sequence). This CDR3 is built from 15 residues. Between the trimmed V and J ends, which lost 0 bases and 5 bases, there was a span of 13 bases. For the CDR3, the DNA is TGTGCCAGCAGCCAAGATGGGAACGGGAGGTATGGCTACACCTTC. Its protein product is CASSQDGNGRYGYTF.

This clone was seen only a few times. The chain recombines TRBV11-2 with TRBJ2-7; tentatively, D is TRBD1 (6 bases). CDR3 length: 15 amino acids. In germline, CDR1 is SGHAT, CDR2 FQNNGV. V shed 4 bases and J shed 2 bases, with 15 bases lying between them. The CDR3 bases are TGTGCCAGCAGCTCCGGACAGAGGAATACCTACGAGCAGTACTTC. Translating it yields CASSSGQRNTYEQYF.

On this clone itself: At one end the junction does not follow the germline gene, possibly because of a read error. CDR3: CASSEPGTPLF. The CDR3 DNA follows: TGTGCCAGCAGTGAGCCCGGGACACCCCTCTTC. The chain combines TRBV2 with TRBJ2-7; possibly TRBD1 for D (6 bases). Germline values: CDR1 SNHLY, CDR2 FYNNEI. This CDR3 has 11 residues.